The clone carrying this TCR beta chain was counted ten times or more. This sample was taken from a study of molecular identifiers for immune sequencing clone quantification. From the PCR reads, TCRdb called clonotypes with MiXCR, one entry per CDR3 protein. Among 85,000 to 120,000 distinct CDR3 sequences listed, 35% were seen once. The V gene's germline CDR1 is LGHNA and CDR2 YNFKEQ. The CDR3 covers 15 residues. V was clipped by 8 bases and J by 2 bases, with 17 bases between them. V gene TRBV4-2 combines with J gene TRBJ2-3; possible D gene TRBD1, 6 bases. Sequencing input: naive CD8+ T cells from blood, with Jurkat cell RNA spiked in. Described subset: FACS-sorted CD8+CD4-CCR7+CD45RA+ naive T cells. The TCR comes from a human donor in good health. Some libraries in this study had Jurkat cell RNA spiked in. For the CDR3, the DNA is TGTGCCAGCTCGTCCGGGACATATCCCACAGATACGCAGTATTTT. Translation gives CASSSGTYPTDTQYF.